This T cell receptor (beta chain) was identified in a study of T cell changes during pregnancy in multiple sclerosis. CDR1 and CDR2 from the germline V gene are MNHNY and SVGAGI (reference sequence). Deletions cut 3 bases from V and 7 bases from J, with 16 bases between. This CDR3 is built from 16 residues. Data came from immunoSEQ multiplex PCR; TCRdb stores just in-frame clones and leaves some out. The table includes about 56,000 clones, about nine tenths detected once. The TCR originated in a female donor with multiple sclerosis, enrolled in a pregnancy study. The chain has TRBV6-6 and TRBJ1-6; weak D call: TRBD1 (5 bases). Sequencing used CD4+ T cells from peripheral blood mononuclear cells, obtained in the third trimester of pregnancy. The CDR3: CASSYSRGRLNSPLHF. The DNA for the CDR3 is TGTGCCAGCAGTTATAGTAGGGGAAGGTTGAATTCACCCCTCCACTTT.